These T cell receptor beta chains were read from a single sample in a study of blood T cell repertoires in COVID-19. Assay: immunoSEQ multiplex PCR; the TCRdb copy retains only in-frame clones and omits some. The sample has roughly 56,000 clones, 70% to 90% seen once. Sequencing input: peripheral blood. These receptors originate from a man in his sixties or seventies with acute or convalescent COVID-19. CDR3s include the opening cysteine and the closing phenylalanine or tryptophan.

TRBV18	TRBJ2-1	CASSPPAGTYNEQFF
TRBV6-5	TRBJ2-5	CATKQAQETQYF
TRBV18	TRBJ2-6	CASSPEGRGSGANVLTF
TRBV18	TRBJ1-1	CASSPPSGTGLNTEAFF
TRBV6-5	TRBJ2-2	CASSYRELTGELFF
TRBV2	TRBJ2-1	CASSDLSASGTYNEQFF
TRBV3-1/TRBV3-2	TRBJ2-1	CASSTTSGGYNEQFF
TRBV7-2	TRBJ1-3	CASSPRLYSGNTIYF
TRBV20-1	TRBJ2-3	CSAPLMDTQYF
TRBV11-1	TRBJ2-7	CASSRDRGPPTYEQYF
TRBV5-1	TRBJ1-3	CASSLLGGAGNTIYF
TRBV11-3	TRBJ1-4	CASRSADEKLFF
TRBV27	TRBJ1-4	CASSLYRTGDEKLFF
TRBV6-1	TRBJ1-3	CASSESGPGRNTIYF
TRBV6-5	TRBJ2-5	CASTGGVQETQYF
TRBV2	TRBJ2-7	CASSRTGHEQYF
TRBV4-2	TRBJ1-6	CASSPTRTGESPLHF
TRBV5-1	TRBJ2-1	CASSLASGGDNEQFF
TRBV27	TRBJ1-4	CASSLDRERELFF
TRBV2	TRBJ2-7	CASSEVGGGYEQYF
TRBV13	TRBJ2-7	CASSLPGSLREQYF
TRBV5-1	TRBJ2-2	CASSLQGRGNTGELFF
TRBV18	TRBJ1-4	CASSPVSGQGTEKLFF
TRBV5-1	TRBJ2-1	CASSLEGATYNEQFF
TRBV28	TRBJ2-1	CASSLGGLPQSSYNEQFF
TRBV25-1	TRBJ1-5	CASSPRGQGAQPQHF
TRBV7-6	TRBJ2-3	CASSFLDNSGGTTDTQYF
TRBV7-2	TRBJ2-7	CASSFVFSPAEGYEQYF
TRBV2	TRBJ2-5	CASSYGQEYQETQYF
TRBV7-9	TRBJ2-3	CASSRVSGGTDTQYF
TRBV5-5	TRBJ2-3	CASSFSGGTDTQYF
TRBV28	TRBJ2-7	CASSLEGSYEQYF
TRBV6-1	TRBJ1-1	CASIGMNTEAFF
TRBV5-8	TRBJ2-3	CASSRRLAGPSTDTQYF
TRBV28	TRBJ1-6	CASSPGGGANSPLHF
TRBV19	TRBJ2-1	CASSTRTSLNNEQFF
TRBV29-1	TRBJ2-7	CSVEATDTASYEQYF
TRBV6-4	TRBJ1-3	CASSDLGEPEPGNTIYF
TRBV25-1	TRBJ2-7	CASSETQGRVEQYF
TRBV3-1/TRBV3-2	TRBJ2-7	CASGGTSGGYEQYF
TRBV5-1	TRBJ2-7	CASSPMGQGTYEQYF
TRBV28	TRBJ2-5	CASSFPLSGGIEETQYF
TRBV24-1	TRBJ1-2	CATSTGQGYGYTF
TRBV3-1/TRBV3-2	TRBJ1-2	CASSFDRDGYTF
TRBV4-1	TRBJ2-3	CASSQSVSGGAIGTQYF
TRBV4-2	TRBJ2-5	CASSQGNSGGERETQYF
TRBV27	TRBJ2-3	CASSRYIGGGPLNTQYF
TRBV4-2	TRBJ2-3	CASSQDRAGTDTQYF
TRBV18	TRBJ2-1	CASSPSSGGSNEQFF
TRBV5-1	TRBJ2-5	CASSLVLYQETQYF
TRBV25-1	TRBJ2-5	CASSDSGTGSLETQYF
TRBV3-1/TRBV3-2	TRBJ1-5	CASSQYDQPQHF
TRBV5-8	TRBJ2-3	CASSLGRGRVDTQYF
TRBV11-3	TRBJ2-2	CASSLRTGRTGELFF
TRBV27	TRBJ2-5	CASRTKRGEAGGETQYF